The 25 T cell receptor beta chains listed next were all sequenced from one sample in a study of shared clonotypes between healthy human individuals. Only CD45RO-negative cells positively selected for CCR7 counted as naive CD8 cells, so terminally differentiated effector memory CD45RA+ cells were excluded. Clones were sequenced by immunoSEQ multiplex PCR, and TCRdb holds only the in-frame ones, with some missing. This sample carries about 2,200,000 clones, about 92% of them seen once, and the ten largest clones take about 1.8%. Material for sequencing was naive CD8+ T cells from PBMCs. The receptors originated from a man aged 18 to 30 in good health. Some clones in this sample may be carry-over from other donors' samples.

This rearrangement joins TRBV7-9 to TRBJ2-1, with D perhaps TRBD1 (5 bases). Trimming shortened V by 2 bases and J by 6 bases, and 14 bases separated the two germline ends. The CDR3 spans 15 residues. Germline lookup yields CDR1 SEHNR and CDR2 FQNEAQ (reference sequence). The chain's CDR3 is CASSLSLDMGNEQFF. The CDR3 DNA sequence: TGTGCCAGCAGCTTAAGTCTGGACATGGGCAATGAGCAGTTCTTC. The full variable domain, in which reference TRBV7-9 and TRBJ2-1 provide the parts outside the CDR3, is DTGVSQNPRHKITKRGQNVTFRCDPISEHNRLYWYRQTLGQGPEFLTYFQNEAQLEKSRLLSDRFSAERPKGSFSTLEIQRTEQGDSAMYLCASSLSLDMGNEQFFGPGTRLTVL.

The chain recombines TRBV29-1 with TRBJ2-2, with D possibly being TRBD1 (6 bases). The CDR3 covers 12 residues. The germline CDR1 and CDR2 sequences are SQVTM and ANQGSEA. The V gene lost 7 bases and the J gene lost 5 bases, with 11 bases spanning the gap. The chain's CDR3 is CSAGQNTGELFF. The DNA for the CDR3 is TGCAGCGCCGGACAGAATACCGGGGAGCTGTTTTTT.

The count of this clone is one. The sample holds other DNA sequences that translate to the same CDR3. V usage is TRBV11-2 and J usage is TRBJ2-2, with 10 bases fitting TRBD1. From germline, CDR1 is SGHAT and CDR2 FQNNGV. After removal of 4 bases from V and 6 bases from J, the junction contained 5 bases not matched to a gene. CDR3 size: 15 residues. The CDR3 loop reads CASSSRQGASGELFF. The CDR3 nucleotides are TGTGCCAGCAGCTCGAGACAGGGGGCGTCCGGGGAGCTGTTTTTT.

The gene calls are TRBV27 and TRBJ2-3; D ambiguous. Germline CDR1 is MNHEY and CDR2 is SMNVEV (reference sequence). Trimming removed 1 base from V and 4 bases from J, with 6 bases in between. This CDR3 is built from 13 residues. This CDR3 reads CASSLLSADTQYF. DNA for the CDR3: TGTGCCAGCAGTTTATTATCCGCAGATACGCAGTATTTT.

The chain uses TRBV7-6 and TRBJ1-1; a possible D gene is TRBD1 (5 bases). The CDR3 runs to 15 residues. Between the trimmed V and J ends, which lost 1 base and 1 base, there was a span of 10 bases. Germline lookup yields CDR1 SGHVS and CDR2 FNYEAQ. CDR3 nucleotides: TGTGCCAGCAGCTTAGAGGCAGGGCCGAACACTGAAGCTTTCTTT. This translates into CASSLEAGPNTEAFF.

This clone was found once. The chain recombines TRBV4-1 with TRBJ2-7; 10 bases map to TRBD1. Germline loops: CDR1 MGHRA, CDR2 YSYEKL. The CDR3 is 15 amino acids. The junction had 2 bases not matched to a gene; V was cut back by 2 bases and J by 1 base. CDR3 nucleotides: TGCGCCAGCAGCCAATGGGGACAGGGGTCCTACGAGCAGTACTTC. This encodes CASSQWGQGSYEQYF.

The CDR3 DNA sequence: TGTGCCAGCAGCGTAAAGGCAGGGTCAAGGGCCGGGGAGCTGTTTTTT. Translated, it gives CASSVKAGSRAGELFF. The chain is built from TRBV9 and TRBJ2-2, with TRBD1 as a possible D gene (5 bases). In germline, CDR1 is SGDLS, CDR2 YYNGEE. V was pared by 1 base and J by 6 bases, with 16 bases between. This CDR3 spans 16 amino acids.

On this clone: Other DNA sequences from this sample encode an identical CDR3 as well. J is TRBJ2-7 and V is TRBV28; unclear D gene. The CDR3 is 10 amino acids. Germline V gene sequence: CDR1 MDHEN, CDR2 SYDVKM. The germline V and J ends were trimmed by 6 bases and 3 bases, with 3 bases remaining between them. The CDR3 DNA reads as TGTGCCAGCAGCCACTACGAGCAGTACTTC. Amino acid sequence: CASSHYEQYF. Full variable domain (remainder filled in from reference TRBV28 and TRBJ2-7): DVKVTQSSRYLVKRTGEKVFLECVQDMDHENMFWYRQDPGLGLRLIYFSYDVKMKEKGDIPEGYSVSREKKERFSLILESASTNQTSMYLCASSHYEQYFGPGTRLTVT.

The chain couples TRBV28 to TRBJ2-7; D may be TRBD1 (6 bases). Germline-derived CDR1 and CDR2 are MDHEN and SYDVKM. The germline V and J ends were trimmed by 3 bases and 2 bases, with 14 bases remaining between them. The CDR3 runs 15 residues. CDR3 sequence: CASSFLPGQAYEQYF. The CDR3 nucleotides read TGTGCCAGCAGTTTTCTCCCGGGACAAGCCTACGAGCAGTACTTC.

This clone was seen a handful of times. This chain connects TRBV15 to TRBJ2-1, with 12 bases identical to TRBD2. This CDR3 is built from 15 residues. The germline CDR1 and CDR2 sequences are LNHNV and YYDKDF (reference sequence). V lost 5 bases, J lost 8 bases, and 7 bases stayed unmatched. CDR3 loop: CATSGTGLAGDEQFF. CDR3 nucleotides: TGTGCCACCAGCGGGACGGGACTAGCGGGCGATGAGCAGTTCTTC.

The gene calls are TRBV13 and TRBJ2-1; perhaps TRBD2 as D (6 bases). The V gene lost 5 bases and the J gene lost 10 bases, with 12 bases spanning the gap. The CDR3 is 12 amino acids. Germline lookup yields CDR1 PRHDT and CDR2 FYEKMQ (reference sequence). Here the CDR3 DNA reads TGTGCCAGCAGCCCGGACGCGGGGGAGCAGTTCTTC. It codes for CASSPDAGEQFF.

As DNA, the CDR3 is TGTGCCAGCAGTACCGGGGGGGTCCAGCCCCAGGGTCGAAACACCATATATTTT. Protein sequence: CASSTGGVQPQGRNTIYF. V usage is TRBV28 and J usage is TRBJ1-3; tentative D call: TRBD1 (5 bases). With 5 bases removed from V and 5 bases from J, the gap between germline ends came to 25 bases. Germline V lookup: CDR1 MDHEN, CDR2 SYDVKM. The CDR3 totals 18 residues.

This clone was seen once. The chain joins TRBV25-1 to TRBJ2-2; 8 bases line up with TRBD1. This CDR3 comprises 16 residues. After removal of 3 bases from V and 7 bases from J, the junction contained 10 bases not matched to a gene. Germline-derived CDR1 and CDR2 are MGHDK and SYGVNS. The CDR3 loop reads CASSDPDRGGDGELFF. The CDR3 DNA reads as TGTGCCAGCAGTGACCCCGACAGGGGAGGTGACGGGGAGCTGTTTTTT.

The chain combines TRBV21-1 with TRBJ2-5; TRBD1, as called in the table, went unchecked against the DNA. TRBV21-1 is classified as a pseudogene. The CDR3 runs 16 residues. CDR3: CASSPTRTGGEETQYF. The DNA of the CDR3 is TGTGCCAGCAGCCCAACCCGGACAGGGGGGGAAGAGACCCAGTACTTC.

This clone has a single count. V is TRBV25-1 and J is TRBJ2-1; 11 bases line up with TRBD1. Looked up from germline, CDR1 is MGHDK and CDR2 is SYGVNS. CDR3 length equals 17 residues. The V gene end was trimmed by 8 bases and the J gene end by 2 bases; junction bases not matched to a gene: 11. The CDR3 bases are TGTGCCAGCGGGACAGGGGGAGCGGGAGTCACCTACAATGAGCAGTTCTTC. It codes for CASGTGGAGVTYNEQFF. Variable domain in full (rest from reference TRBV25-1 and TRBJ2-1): EADIYQTPRYLVIGTGKKITLECSQTMGHDKMYWYQQDPGMELHLIHYSYGVNSTEKGDLSSESTVSRIRTEHFPLTLESARPSHTSQYLCASGTGGAGVTYNEQFFGPGTRLTVL.

CDR3 DNA sequence: TGCAGCGTTGAGGGACTAGCGGTAGGGCTCGAGTTCTTC. Its translation: CSVEGLAVGLEFF. The chain uses TRBV29-1 and TRBJ2-1; 11 nucleotides agree with TRBD2. Losses at the gene ends were 3 bases for V and 14 bases for J; bases not matched to a gene: 9. Germline V gene data show CDR1 as SQVTM and CDR2 as ANQGSEA. CDR3 length: 13 residues.

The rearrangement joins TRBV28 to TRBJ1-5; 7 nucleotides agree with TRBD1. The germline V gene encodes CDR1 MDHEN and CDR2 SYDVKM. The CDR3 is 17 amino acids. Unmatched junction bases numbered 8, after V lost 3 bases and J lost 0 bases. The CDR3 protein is CASSFPGTVYSNQPQHF. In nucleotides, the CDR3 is TGTGCCAGCAGTTTTCCCGGGACAGTTTATAGCAATCAGCCCCAGCATTTT.

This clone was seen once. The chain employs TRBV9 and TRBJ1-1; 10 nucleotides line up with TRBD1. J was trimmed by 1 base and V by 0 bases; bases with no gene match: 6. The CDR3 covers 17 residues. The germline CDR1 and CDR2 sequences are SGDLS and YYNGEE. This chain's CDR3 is CASSVGRDRGSNTEAFF. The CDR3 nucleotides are TGTGCCAGCAGCGTAGGTAGGGACAGGGGATCGAACACTGAAGCTTTCTTT.

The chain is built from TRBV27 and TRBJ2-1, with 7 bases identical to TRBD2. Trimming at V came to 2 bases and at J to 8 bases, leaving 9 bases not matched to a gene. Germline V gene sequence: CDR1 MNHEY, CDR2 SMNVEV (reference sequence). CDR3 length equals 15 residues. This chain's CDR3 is CASSLQRPSGDEQFF. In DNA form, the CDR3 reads TGTGCCAGCAGTTTACAGAGGCCCAGCGGGGATGAGCAGTTCTTC.

The CDR3: CASSPFGANTGELFF. CDR3 in DNA: TGCGCCAGCAGCCCCTTCGGGGCGAACACCGGGGAGCTGTTTTTT. V and J are TRBV4-3 and TRBJ2-2, with D possibly being TRBD2 (5 bases). CDR1 and CDR2 (germline): LGHNA, YSLEER. The V gene lost 4 bases and the J gene lost 0 bases, with 9 bases spanning the gap. CDR3 length: 15 amino acids.

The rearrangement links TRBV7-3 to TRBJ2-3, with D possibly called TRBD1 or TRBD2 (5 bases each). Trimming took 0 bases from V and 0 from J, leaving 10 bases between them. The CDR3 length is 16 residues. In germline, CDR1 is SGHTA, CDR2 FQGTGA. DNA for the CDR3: TGTGCCAGCAGCTTAACGAGGGGTGGGAGCACAGATACGCAGTATTTT. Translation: CASSLTRGGSTDTQYF.

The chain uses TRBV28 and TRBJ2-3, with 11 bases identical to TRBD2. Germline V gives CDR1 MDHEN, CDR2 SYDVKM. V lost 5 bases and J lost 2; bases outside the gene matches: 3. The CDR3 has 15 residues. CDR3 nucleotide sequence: TGTGCCAGCAGTGGACTAGCGGGCGACACAGATACGCAGTATTTT. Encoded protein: CASSGLAGDTDTQYF.

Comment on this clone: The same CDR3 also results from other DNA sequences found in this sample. In nucleotides, the CDR3 is TGTGCCAGCAGCTTGTCGCCAGGGGGTGGTTACGAGCAGTACTTC. Residues: CASSLSPGGGYEQYF. This sequence joins TRBV5-6 and TRBJ2-7, with 7 bases aligning to TRBD1. J gave up 4 bases and V 1 base, and 8 bases lay outside the gene matches. Germline CDR1 is SGHDT and CDR2 is YYEEEE. The CDR3 is made up of 15 amino acids.

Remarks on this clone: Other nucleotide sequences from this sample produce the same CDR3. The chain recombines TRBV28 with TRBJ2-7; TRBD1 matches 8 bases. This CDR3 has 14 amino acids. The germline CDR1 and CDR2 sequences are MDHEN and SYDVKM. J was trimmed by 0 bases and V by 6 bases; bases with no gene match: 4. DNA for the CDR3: TGTGCCAGCAGCGACAGGGGAAGCTCCTACGAGCAGTACTTC. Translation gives CASSDRGSSYEQYF.

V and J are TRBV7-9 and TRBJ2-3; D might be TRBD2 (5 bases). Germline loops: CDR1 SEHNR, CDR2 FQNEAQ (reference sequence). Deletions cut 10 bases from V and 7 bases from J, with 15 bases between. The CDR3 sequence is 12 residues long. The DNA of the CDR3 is TGTGCCATCCCAAGATCGGGGAATACGCAGTATTTT. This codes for CAIPRSGNTQYF.